This T cell receptor (beta chain) comes out of a study of beta chain features in type 1 diabetes. Study-wide points: Resolution of whether HLA type affects TCRB rearrangement was not achieved here. Across patients, naive, central memory and Treg TCRB repertoires exhibited apparently greater similarity than was observed across healthy donors. Significant though moderate, a shortening of TCRB CDR3s appeared in all four CD4+ subsets of Type 1 diabetes patients.

In total, each donor contributed a single heparinised blood draw that averaged approximately 120 mL. With respect to this clone: Its cognate antigen is unknown.

The CDR3 has 13 amino acids. Germline CDR1 and CDR2: KGHSH and LQKENI. Trimming took 4 bases from V and 6 from J, leaving 10 bases between them. Expressed TCRB transcripts were sequenced because the isolated RNA had all been reverse transcribed beforehand. Average reads for naive, central memory and regulatory T cell samples were roughly 3.5 million. Sequenced by immunoSEQ multiplex PCR; TCRdb stores in-frame clones only, minus some. Seen here are roughly 730,000 clones, about an eighth observed once, and the top ten hold less than 0.025%. The receptor's source is a man aged 18 to 29 with type 1 diabetes. This chain joins TRBV18 and TRBJ1-5; D gene uncertain. Sequenced: naive CD4+ T cells from blood. The CDR3 reads CASSLATAQPQHF. CDR3 bases: TGTGCCAGCTCACTCGCTACAGCTCAGCCCCAGCATTTT.